This entry describes one T cell receptor (beta chain). V lost 2 bases to trimming and J lost 1 base, with 6 bases between them. This CDR3 is built from 13 residues. Germline V CDR1 and CDR2: SGDLS, YYNGEE. For the second PCR, which ran for roughly 7 to 11 cycles, a sample-barcoded 5' primer and a J-beta primer mix were used. Every single cDNA molecule received a tag from a template-switch adaptor with 12 random nucleotides. MiXCR, applied by TCRdb to the 5' RACE reads, yields one record per CDR3 protein. Of 800,000 or so distinct CDR3 sequences listed, 25% are singletons. These data come from a study of blood T cells in healthy people across ages. The same specimen was also included in a second study, on T cells of mothers and their children.

The sequence was obtained from a boy younger than 18 in good health. Source material: blood. The V call is TRBV9, the J call TRBJ1-1; D remains ambiguous. The CDR3 loop is CASSVSQNTEAFF. CDR3 coding DNA: TGTGCCAGCAGCGTGAGCCAGAACACTGAAGCTTTCTTT.